This is a list of T cell receptor beta chains from one sample in a study of regulatory T cells in long-lasting Graves disease. TCRdb redid the calling of the multiplex PCR reads with MiXCR, one entry per CDR3 protein. The data hold about 500,000 distinct CDR3 sequences, with 12% observed a single time. The sample was also linked to a second study, of T cells in Graves' hyperthyroidism and ophthalmopathy.

This material consisted of peripheral blood mononuclear cells (PBMCs), taken at new diagnosis, from a patient treated with antithyroid drugs. These receptors originate from a woman aged 30 to 39 with Graves disease. Both conserved end residues are part of each CDR3. The D gene is left open where the match is weak. Clone size, where shown, is once, few, many, or a class for clones that have expanded.

V gene	D gene	J gene	clone size	CDR3 protein	CDR3 DNA
TRBV3-1	-	TRBJ1-2	-	CASSQDPSAIYGYTF	TGTGCCAGCAGCCAAGATCCGTCGGCTATCTATGGCTACACCTTC
TRBV20-1	TRBD1	TRBJ1-1	-	CSARGTGGGAFF	TGCAGTGCTAGAGGAACAGGGGGGGGGGCTTTCTTT
TRBV6-2/TRBV6-3	-	TRBJ1-2	many	CASRVGQNYGYTF	TGTGCCAGCAGAGTCGGACAAAACTATGGCTACACCTTC
TRBV19	-	TRBJ2-5	-	CASSIVSGGETQYF	TGTGCCAGTAGTATAGTTTCGGGCGGAGAGACCCAGTACTTC
TRBV10-2	-	TRBJ1-2	many	CASSDSGTNYGYTF	TGCGCCAGCAGTGACAGCGGGACTAACTATGGCTACACCTTC
TRBV18	-	TRBJ1-4	-	CASSPRQTATNEKLFF	TGTGCCAGCTCACCACGACAGACCGCAACTAATGAAAAACTGTTTTTT
TRBV15	-	TRBJ2-2	many	CATSRHSGELFF	TGTGCCACCAGCAGACACAGCGGGGAGCTGTTTTTT
TRBV7-9	-	TRBJ2-6	many	CASSYPLTGGVGGANVLTF	TGTGCCAGCAGCTACCCCCTGACAGGAGGGGTAGGTGGGGCCAACGTCCTGACTTTC
TRBV6-1	TRBD2	TRBJ2-4	many	CASRASTGTSGLAKNIQYF	TGTGCCAGCAGGGCTAGTACCGGGACTAGCGGATTAGCCAAAAACATTCAGTACTTC
TRBV18	TRBD1	TRBJ1-2	-	CASSPVGQGGVGYTF	TGTGCCAGCTCACCAGTTGGACAGGGGGGAGTCGGCTACACCTTC
TRBV19	TRBD1	TRBJ2-7	many	CASSIDRQGPYEQYF	TGTGCCAGTAGTATAGACCGACAGGGGCCGTACGAGCAGTACTTC
TRBV10-2	-	TRBJ2-5	-	CASSESRETQYF	TGCGCCAGCAGTGAATCTCGAGAGACCCAGTACTTC
TRBV24-1	-	TRBJ2-3	many	CATSDWDTQYF	TGTGCCACCAGTGATTGGGATACGCAGTATTTT
TRBV7-2	TRBD2	TRBJ2-3	few	CASSRGLAGDTQYF	TGTGCCAGCAGCCGGGGACTAGCCGGGGATACGCAGTATTTT
TRBV28	-	TRBJ1-5	many	CASSPRRGGAQPQHF	TGTGCCAGCAGTCCCCGACGGGGGGGGGCTCAGCCCCAGCATTTT
TRBV4-1	TRBD1	TRBJ1-4	many	CASSRAGTGQGEKLFF	TGCGCCAGCAGCCGGGCCGGGACAGGTCAAGGTGAAAAACTGTTTTTT
TRBV20-1	TRBD2	TRBJ2-7	-	CSNGPGLAGPIVTYEQYF	TGCAGCAACGGACCGGGACTAGCGGGCCCGATAGTTACTTACGAGCAGTACTTC
TRBV3-1	-	TRBJ1-1	many	CASSRAGLSGSTEAFF	TGTGCCAGCAGCAGAGCTGGGCTGTCAGGGAGCACTGAAGCTTTCTTT
TRBV2	TRBD2	TRBJ2-2	many	CASTGTSGSGELFF	TGTGCCAGCACCGGGACTAGCGGGAGTGGGGAGCTGTTTTTT
TRBV29-1	TRBD2	TRBJ2-2	-	CSVEDIPSGRTTGELFF	TGCAGCGTTGAAGATATACCTAGCGGGAGGACCACCGGGGAGCTGTTTTTT
TRBV7-2	-	TRBJ2-5	few	CASSSKPRLSGETQYF	TGTGCCAGCAGCTCCAAACCCCGACTTAGCGGAGAGACCCAGTACTTC
TRBV6-2/TRBV6-3	-	TRBJ1-5	few	CASSYSIRAGNQPQHF	TGTGCCAGCAGTTACTCGATCAGGGCCGGCAATCAGCCCCAGCATTTT
TRBV27	-	TRBJ1-1	many	CASSISGALNTEAFF	TGTGCCAGCAGTATATCAGGGGCACTGAACACTGAAGCTTTCTTT
TRBV24-1	-	TRBJ2-1	many	CATSDQGRLDNEQFF	TGTGCCACCAGTGATCAAGGCAGGCTAGACAATGAGCAGTTCTTC
TRBV20-1	-	TRBJ1-1	many	CSLRGVTEAFF	TGCAGCCTCCGGGGCGTAACTGAAGCTTTCTTT
TRBV5-1	TRBD1	TRBJ1-3	few	CASSLVSTGGGNTIYF	TGCGCCAGCAGCTTGGTCTCGACAGGGGGTGGAAACACCATATATTTT
TRBV7-2	TRBD2	TRBJ2-5	-	CASRTSGTRRETQYF	TGTGCCAGCAGGACTAGCGGGACCAGACGAGAGACCCAGTACTTC
TRBV3-1	-	TRBJ1-2	many	CASSQESGLYGYTF	TGTGCCAGCAGCCAAGAATCCGGACTCTATGGCTACACCTTC
TRBV20-1	TRBD2	TRBJ2-1	few	CSANPGGGNEQFF	TGCAGTGCTAACCCCGGGGGGGGGAATGAGCAGTTCTTC
TRBV19	TRBD1	TRBJ2-2	few	CASTNRGPSKNTGELFF	TGTGCCAGTACTAACAGGGGTCCCTCTAAGAACACCGGGGAGCTGTTTTTT
TRBV18	-	TRBJ1-2	-	CASSPSGTPPYGYTF	TGTGCCAGCTCACCTTCCGGGACACCTCCCTATGGCTACACCTTC
TRBV9	TRBD2	TRBJ2-7	many	CASSRLAGAYEQYF	TGTGCCAGCAGCCGACTAGCGGGGGCCTACGAGCAGTACTTC
TRBV7-3	TRBD2	TRBJ2-2	few	CASSLTGDYSGSLDTGELFF	TGTGCCAGCAGCTTAACCGGGGACTATAGCGGGAGTTTAGACACCGGGGAGCTGTTTTTT
TRBV30	-	TRBJ1-2	-	CAWSGQRYGYTF	TGTGCCTGGAGTGGACAGCGCTATGGCTACACCTTC
TRBV7-2	-	TRBJ1-1	many	CASSLAPTGGITEAFF	TGTGCCAGCAGCTTAGCACCTACAGGAGGAATCACTGAAGCTTTCTTT
TRBV5-1	-	TRBJ2-1	many	CASSLVSGRDEQFF	TGCGCCAGCAGCTTGGTTTCGGGTCGGGATGAGCAGTTCTTC
TRBV11-2	-	TRBJ2-1	many	CASSAGGRREQFF	TGTGCCAGCAGCGCGGGTGGGAGAAGGGAGCAGTTCTTC
TRBV5-1	-	TRBJ2-1	many	CASSLAGPGNRNEQFF	TGCGCCAGCAGCTTGGCGGGCCCAGGAAACAGGAATGAGCAGTTCTTC
TRBV3-1	-	TRBJ1-1	many	CASSQERALNTEAFF	TGTGCCAGCAGCCAAGAAAGGGCGCTGAACACTGAAGCTTTCTTT
TRBV4-1	-	TRBJ1-4	-	CASSQDLKGLLFGLATNEKLFF	TGCGCCAGCAGCCAAGATTTAAAGGGACTCCTGTTCGGGCTTGCAACTAATGAAAAACTGTTTTTT
TRBV10-1	TRBD1	TRBJ2-2	many	CASSSHRGFTGELFF	TGCGCCAGCAGTTCCCACAGGGGGTTTACCGGGGAGCTGTTTTTT
TRBV6-5	TRBD1	TRBJ1-2	many	CASSYLTGGTYGYTF	TGTGCCAGCAGTTATTTGACAGGGGGTACCTATGGCTACACCTTC
TRBV7-8	-	TRBJ1-1	many	CASSFRQVNTEAFF	TGTGCCAGCAGCTTCAGACAAGTGAACACTGAAGCTTTCTTT
TRBV28	-	TRBJ2-1	few	CASTPAEVGNNNEQFF	TGTGCCAGCACCCCAGCCGAAGTGGGGAATAACAATGAGCAGTTCTTC
TRBV6-5	TRBD2	TRBJ2-3	many	CASSFLAGDTQYF	TGTGCCAGCAGTTTTTTAGCGGGAGATACGCAGTATTTT
TRBV6-2/TRBV6-3	-	TRBJ1-5	-	CASTFRKEVKRQPQHF	TGTGCCAGCACGTTTCGAAAGGAGGTAAAAAGGCAGCCCCAGCATTTT
TRBV7-2	TRBD1	TRBJ2-2	many	CASSFAGGTGELFF	TGTGCCAGCAGCTTCGCAGGGGGCACCGGGGAGCTGTTTTTT
TRBV20-1	TRBD1	TRBJ2-1	many	CSASNRDRGNEQFF	TGCAGTGCCTCAAACCGGGACAGGGGTAATGAGCAGTTCTTC
TRBV7-8	TRBD2	TRBJ2-1	many	CASSLTPSGSIHEQFF	TGTGCCAGCAGCTTAACCCCTAGCGGGAGCATTCATGAGCAGTTCTTC
TRBV9	-	TRBJ2-1	many	CASTQGGNYNEQFF	TGTGCCAGCACTCAGGGGGGGAACTACAATGAGCAGTTCTTC